This T cell receptor beta chain stems from a study of blood T cell repertoires in COVID-19. At the level of the study: Material from acute and convalescent COVID-19 was sourced from the United States, Italy and Spain.

The study drew participants aged about 18 to 95 years from some 23 US areas. The study assigned cohorts using participant-reported clinical history. Recovered status applied to Cohort 3 donors who had two consecutive negative PCRs. It also applied to those with clearance or with symptom resolution. The protocol was immunoSEQ multiplex PCR, while the TCRdb copy is restricted to in-frame clones and leaves out a portion. The sample shows more than 110,000 clones, 86% of them seen only once. V was clipped by 0 bases and J by 3 bases, with 11 bases between them. This CDR3 spans 15 amino acids. Looked up from germline, CDR1 is SGDLS and CDR2 is YYNGEE.

Material: PBMCs or T cells enriched from blood (not recorded which). The rearrangement links TRBV9 to TRBJ2-3, with D perhaps matching TRBD2 (6 bases). This receptor was obtained from a middle-aged man who had recovered from COVID-19. DNA for the CDR3: TGTGCCAGCAGCGTAGTAACTAGCTTGACAGATACGCAGTATTTT. This encodes CASSVVTSLTDTQYF.